What follows are 25 T cell receptor beta chains derived from one specimen sequenced in a study of blood T cell repertoires in COVID-19. The table came from immunoSEQ multiplex PCR; TCRdb's copy has only in-frame clones and leaves some out. This repertoire shows tens of thousands of clones, over 75% found once; its top ten account for about 13%. The specimen was peripheral blood. The receptors were sampled from a human donor in a cohort sampled during active COVID-19. The donor label of this sample is uncertain.

The V gene is TRBV2, the J gene TRBJ1-4; no reliable D call. Per the germline V gene, CDR1 is SNHLY and CDR2 is FYNNEI. The length of the CDR3 is 14 residues. The germline V and J ends were trimmed by 6 bases and 0 bases, with 8 bases remaining between them. CDR3 DNA sequence: TGTGCCAGCAGACCCTTAGCAACTAATGAAAAACTGTTTTTT. The encoded protein is CASRPLATNEKLFF.

This sequence joins TRBV4-1 and TRBJ1-2; D is unclear. V shed 4 bases and J shed 4 bases, with 16 bases lying between them. Germline CDR1 MGHRA, CDR2 YSYEKL. CDR3 size: 15 residues. The CDR3, as DNA: TGCGCCAGCAGCCCCACTTTAGCAGTGGGCTATGGCTACACCTTC. Protein product: CASSPTLAVGYGYTF.

Only one count was recorded for this clone. The chain combines TRBV27 with TRBJ2-5; tentative D call: TRBD2 (6 bases). Trimming pared 4 bases from V and 1 base from J, leaving 13 bases between. Germline assignment: CDR1 MNHEY and CDR2 SMNVEV (reference sequence). CDR3 length: 15 amino acids. The CDR3 bases are TGTGCCAGCAGTTGGTCTGCGGGGTCCCAAGAGACCCAGTACTTC. Residues: CASSWSAGSQETQYF.

The chain joins TRBV13 to TRBJ2-1, with D maybe TRBD1 (6 bases). This CDR3 has 12 amino acids. Germline V lookup: CDR1 PRHDT, CDR2 FYEKMQ (reference sequence). Trimming cost V 1 base and J 9 bases, with 7 bases left between them. In DNA form, the CDR3 reads TGTGCCAGCAGCTTAGACAGGGTTGAGCAGTTCTTC. This codes for CASSLDRVEQFF. The whole variable domain, filled in from reference TRBV13 and TRBJ2-1, reads AAGVIQSPRHLIKEKRETATLKCYPIPRHDTVYWYQQGPGQDPQFLISFYEKMQSDKGSIPDRFSAQQFSDYHSELNMSSLELGDSALYFCASSLDRVEQFFGPGTRLTVL.

The chain joins TRBV2 to TRBJ2-2; 8 positions agree with TRBD1. Germline V gene sequence: CDR1 SNHLY, CDR2 FYNNEI. The CDR3 spans 17 residues. V gave up 7 bases and J gave up 7 bases; unmatched junction bases: 17. The chain's CDR3 is CASNYRGASARDGELFF. The DNA of the CDR3 is TGTGCCAGCAACTACAGGGGGGCGTCGGCGCGGGACGGGGAGCTGTTTTTT. The variable domain in full, with the rest retrieved from reference TRBV2 and TRBJ2-2, is EPEVTQTPSHQVTQMGQEVILRCVPISNHLYFYWYRQILGQKVEFLVSFYNNEISEKSEIFDDQFSVERPDGSNFTLKIRSTKLEDSAMYFCASNYRGASARDGELFFGEGSRLTVL.

The rearrangement uses TRBV27 and TRBJ1-4; D possibly corresponds to TRBD1 (6 bases). Per germline, CDR1 MNHEY and CDR2 SMNVEV (reference sequence). V shed 6 bases and J shed 4 bases, with 12 bases lying between them. This CDR3 has 14 amino acids. CDR3 protein: CASSPDSGNEKLFF. Here the CDR3 DNA reads TGTGCCAGCAGCCCGGACAGTGGTAATGAAAAACTGTTTTTT.

This clone was recorded a few times. The chain uses TRBV6-6 and TRBJ1-2, with 9 positions matching TRBD1. This CDR3 contains 14 residues. V trimming: 9 bases; J trimming: 5 bases; junction bases outside the gene matches: 10. CDR1 is MNHNY, CDR2 SVGAGI, per germline (reference sequence). As DNA, the CDR3 is TGTGCCAGTCGCACCTCGACAGGGGGATATGGCTACACCTTC. Translation gives CASRTSTGGYGYTF.

The gene calls are TRBV7-2 and TRBJ1-1, with D hard to call. Deletions cut 3 bases from V and 1 base from J, with 9 bases between. The CDR3 contains 14 residues. In germline, CDR1 is SGHTA, CDR2 FQGNSA. In DNA, the CDR3 is TGTGCCAGCAGCTTCTCGCGGGAGAACACTGAAGCTTTCTTT. This encodes CASSFSRENTEAFF.

J is TRBJ1-1 and V is TRBV7-3; D is undetermined. CDR3 length equals 13 residues. V was cut by 2 bases and J by 1 base, with 5 bases left in between. The germline V gene has CDR1 SGHTA and CDR2 FQGTGA. The CDR3 bases are TGTGCCAGCAGCTTAGGCCAGAACACTGAAGCTTTCTTT. It codes for CASSLGQNTEAFF. Full variable domain (rest looked up from reference TRBV7-3 and TRBJ1-1): GAGVSQTPSNKVTEKGKYVELRCDPISGHTALYWYRQSLGQGPEFLIYFQGTGAADDSGLPNDRFFAVRPEGSVSTLKIQRTERGDSAVYLCASSLGQNTEAFFGQGTRLTVV.

The V call is TRBV6-1, the J call TRBJ2-7; D is unresolved. Germline assignment: CDR1 MNHNS and CDR2 SASEGT. The CDR3 spans 15 residues. V shed 0 bases and J shed 0 bases, with 9 bases lying between them. The CDR3 is CASSEAHQSSYEQYF. CDR3 DNA sequence: TGTGCCAGCAGTGAAGCGCACCAGTCCTCCTACGAGCAGTACTTC.

The chain has TRBV19 and TRBJ2-1; D perhaps matches TRBD1 (5 bases). The CDR3 runs to 16 residues. Germline V gives CDR1 LNHDA, CDR2 SQIVND (reference sequence). V was clipped by 2 bases and J by 4 bases, with 15 bases between them. The DNA for the CDR3 is TGTGCCAGTAGTATATCCTCAGGGTATGGGTACAATGAGCAGTTCTTC. Amino acids: CASSISSGYGYNEQFF.

This sequence joins TRBV5-1 and TRBJ2-1, with 8 bases that match TRBD2. V lost 1 base, J lost 4 bases, and 7 bases stayed unmatched. The CDR3 sequence is 16 residues long. CDR1 SGHRS and CDR2 YFSETQ come from the germline V gene. The CDR3 DNA reads as TGCGCCAGCAGCTTGAATAGCTTAGCGGGGTACAATGAGCAGTTCTTC. The encoded protein is CASSLNSLAGYNEQFF. Full variable domain (remainder filled in from reference TRBV5-1 and TRBJ2-1): KAGVTQTPRYLIKTRGQQVTLSCSPISGHRSVSWYQQTPGQGLQFLFEYFSETQRNKGNFPGRFSGRQFSNSRSEMNVSTLELGDSALYLCASSLNSLAGYNEQFFGPGTRLTVL.

The V and J genes are TRBV12-5 and TRBJ2-7; 7 bases map to TRBD2. Trimming took 5 bases from V and 2 from J; bases not matched to a gene: 12. The CDR3 runs 16 residues. The V gene's germline CDR1 is LGHNT and CDR2 FRNRAP. CDR3: CASGGGEGVKTYEQYF. DNA of the CDR3: TGTGCTAGTGGTGGAGGGGAGGGCGTGAAGACCTACGAGCAGTACTTC.

This clone is a singleton in its sample. The chain couples TRBV7-5 to TRBJ2-1; TRBD2 is the table's D call, not checked against the DNA. TRBV7-5 is a pseudogene locus. The CDR3 has 15 residues. The chain's CDR3 is CARSYREGTDNEQFF. As DNA, the CDR3 is TGTGCCAGAAGCTACCGGGAGGGGACAGACAATGAGCAGTTCTTC.

The rearrangement links TRBV5-1 to TRBJ1-2; 9 nucleotides align to TRBD1. The germline CDR1 and CDR2 sequences are SGHRS and YFSETQ. This CDR3 comprises 16 residues. V shed 4 bases, J shed 3 bases, and the junction held 10 bases outside the gene matches. The CDR3 DNA is TGCGCCAGCAGCGGGGGACAGGGCGGGGTAGACTATGGCTACACCTTC. Residues: CASSGGQGGVDYGYTF.

This clone was counted between two and nine times. The chain employs TRBV3-1 (or the pseudogene TRBV3-2) and TRBJ2-7; D not certain. Trimming cost V 3 bases and J 6 bases, with 15 bases left between them. The CDR3 covers 14 residues. Germline assignment: CDR1 LGHDT and CDR2 YNNKEL (reference sequence). DNA of the CDR3: TGTGCCAGCAGCCATGAGACCCCCACGGGCGAGCAGTACTTC. Translation gives CASSHETPTGEQYF.

This sequence joins TRBV7-8 and TRBJ2-7; a weak D match, TRBD2 (6 bases). Germline-derived CDR1 and CDR2 are SGHVS and FQNEAQ. V lost 5 bases and J lost 0, with 14 bases in between. This CDR3 comprises 15 residues. In nucleotides, the CDR3 is TGTGCCAGCAGCCATTTATCCGGGAGCTCCTACGAGCAGTACTTC. Protein sequence: CASSHLSGSSYEQYF.

This clone was observed once. The chain joins TRBV6-4 to TRBJ2-2; D is possibly TRBD1 (5 bases). The V end lost 3 bases, the J end lost 0 bases, and 5 bases lay between the germline ends. Germline CDR1 is MRHNA and CDR2 is SNTAGT. This CDR3 contains 14 residues. The CDR3 bases are TGTGCCAGCAGTGAACAGGCGAACACCGGGGAGCTGTTTTTT. Protein: CASSEQANTGELFF.

This clone was seen a handful of times. This chain joins TRBV2 and TRBJ2-2, with 9 bases aligning to TRBD1. V shed 5 bases and J 3 bases; nucleotides not matched to a gene: 4. The CDR3 loop spans 15 amino acids. Germline V gene lookup returns CDR1 SNHLY and CDR2 FYNNEI. CDR3 bases: TGTGCCAGCAGTAGCAGGACAGGGGACACCGGGGAGCTGTTTTTT. Protein: CASSSRTGDTGELFF.

The genes are TRBV7-2 and TRBJ1-2, with D possibly matching TRBD1 (5 bases). Germline V gene lookup returns CDR1 SGHTA and CDR2 FQGNSA. V was shortened by 3 bases and J by 3 bases, with 14 bases between the two germline ends. This CDR3 spans 15 amino acids. The CDR3 sequence: CASSFRGDPDYGYTF. DNA of the CDR3: TGTGCCAGCAGCTTCCGGGGGGACCCTGACTATGGCTACACCTTC.

DNA for the CDR3: TGCAGCGTTGAAGAACAGGAGAGCTCCTACAATGAGCAGTTCTTC. This encodes CSVEEQESSYNEQFF. The chain employs TRBV29-1 and TRBJ2-1; possible D gene TRBD1, 5 bases. The CDR3 contains 15 residues. The germline V gene encodes CDR1 SQVTM and CDR2 ANQGSEA. V lost 0 bases and J lost 0, with 9 bases in between.

The chain links TRBV5-4 to TRBJ1-1, with 7 bases lining up with TRBD1. CDR1 and CDR2 from the germline V gene are SGHNT and YYREEE (reference sequence). The CDR3 is 15 amino acids. V lost 1 base to trimming and J lost 0 bases; unmatched junction nucleotides: 3. CDR3: CASSLPTGMNTEAFF. Here the CDR3 DNA reads TGTGCCAGCAGCTTGCCGACAGGGATGAACACTGAAGCTTTCTTT.

This rearrangement joins TRBV3-1 (or the pseudogene TRBV3-2) to TRBJ2-1; 7 bases map to TRBD2. The CDR3 contains 16 residues. Germline CDR1 is LGHDT and CDR2 is YNNKEL (reference sequence). V gave up 4 bases and J gave up 7 bases; unmatched junction bases: 13. In DNA, the CDR3 is TGTGCCAGCAGCCGGAACCTAGCGGTTCGAGGGAATGAGCAGTTCTTC. This codes for CASSRNLAVRGNEQFF.

CDR3 residues: CASSTVGTGSTDTQYF. The CDR3 DNA reads as TGCGCCAGCAGCACCGTCGGGACAGGGTCCACAGATACGCAGTATTTT. J is TRBJ2-3 and V is TRBV5-1; 9 nucleotides line up with TRBD1. The J segment lost 2 bases and the V segment lost 4 bases, leaving 8 bases of the junction unmatched. The CDR3 runs 16 residues. Looked up from germline, CDR1 is SGHRS and CDR2 is YFSETQ.

The CDR3 bases are TGCGCCAGCAGCTTGGAGGGGTCGGGCAATCAGCCCCAGCATTTT. It is translated as CASSLEGSGNQPQHF. This rearrangement joins TRBV5-1 to TRBJ1-5; possibly TRBD1 for D (5 bases). CDR1 is SGHRS, CDR2 YFSETQ, per germline. This CDR3 spans 15 amino acids. V was shortened by 0 bases and J by 2 bases, with 9 bases between the two germline ends.